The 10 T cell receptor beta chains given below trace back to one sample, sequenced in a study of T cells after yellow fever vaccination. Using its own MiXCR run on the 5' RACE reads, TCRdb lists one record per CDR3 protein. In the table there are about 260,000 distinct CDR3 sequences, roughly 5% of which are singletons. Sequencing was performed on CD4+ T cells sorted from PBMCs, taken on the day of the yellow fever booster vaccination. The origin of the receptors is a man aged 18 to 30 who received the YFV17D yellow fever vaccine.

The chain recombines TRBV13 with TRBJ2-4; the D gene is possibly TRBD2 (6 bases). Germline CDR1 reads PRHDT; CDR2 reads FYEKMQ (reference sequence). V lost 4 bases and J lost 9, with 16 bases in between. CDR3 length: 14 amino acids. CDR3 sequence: CASSSGTGGFIQYF. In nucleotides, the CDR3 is TGTGCCAGCAGCTCCGGGACTGGGGGATTCATTCAGTACTTC.

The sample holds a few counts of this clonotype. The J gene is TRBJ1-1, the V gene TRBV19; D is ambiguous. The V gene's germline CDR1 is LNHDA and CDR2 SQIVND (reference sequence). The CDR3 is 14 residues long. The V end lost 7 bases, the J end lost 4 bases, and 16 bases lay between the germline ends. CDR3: CASISATVGTEAFF. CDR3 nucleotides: TGTGCCAGTATATCGGCCACGGTGGGCACTGAAGCTTTCTTT. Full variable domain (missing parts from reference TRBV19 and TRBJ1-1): DGGITQSPKYLFRKEGQNVTLSCEQNLNHDAMYWYRQDPGQGLRLIYYSQIVNDFQKGDIAEGYSVSREKKESFPLTVTSAQKNPTAFYLCASISATVGTEAFFGQGTRLTVV.

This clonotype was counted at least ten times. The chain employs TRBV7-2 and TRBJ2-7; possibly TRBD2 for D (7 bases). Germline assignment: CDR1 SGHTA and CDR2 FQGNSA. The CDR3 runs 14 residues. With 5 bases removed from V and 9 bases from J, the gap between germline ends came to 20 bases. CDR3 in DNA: TGTGCCAGCAGCCCCCCAGGGGAGGGCTTGGGGCAGTACTTC. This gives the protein CASSPPGEGLGQYF.

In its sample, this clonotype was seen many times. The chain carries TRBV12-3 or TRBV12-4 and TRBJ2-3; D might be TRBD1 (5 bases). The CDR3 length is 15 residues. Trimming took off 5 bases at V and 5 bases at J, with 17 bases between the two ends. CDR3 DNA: TGTGCCAGCAGTCCAGGGATAGTGGGTAAAGATACGCAGTATTTT. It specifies CASSPGIVGKDTQYF.

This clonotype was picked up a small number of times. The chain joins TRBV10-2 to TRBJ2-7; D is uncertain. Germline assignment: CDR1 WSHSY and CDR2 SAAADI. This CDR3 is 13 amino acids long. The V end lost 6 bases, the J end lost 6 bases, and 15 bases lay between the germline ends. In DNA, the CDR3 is TGCGCCAGCAGGGCAGGTTCTTCGCCCGAGCAGTACTTC. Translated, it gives CASRAGSSPEQYF.

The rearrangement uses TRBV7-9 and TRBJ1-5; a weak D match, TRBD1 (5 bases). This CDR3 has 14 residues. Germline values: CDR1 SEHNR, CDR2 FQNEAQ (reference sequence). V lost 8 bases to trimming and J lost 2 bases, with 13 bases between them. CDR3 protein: CASSKGMGNQPQHF. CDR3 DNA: TGTGCCAGCTCCAAGGGGATGGGCAATCAGCCCCAGCATTTT.

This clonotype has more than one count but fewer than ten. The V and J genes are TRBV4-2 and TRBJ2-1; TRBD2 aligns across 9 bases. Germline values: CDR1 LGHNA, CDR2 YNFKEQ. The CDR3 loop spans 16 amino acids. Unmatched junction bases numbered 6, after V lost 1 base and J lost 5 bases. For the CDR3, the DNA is TGTGCCAGCAGCCAAGGGTCGCTAGCGGGGAACAATGAGCAGTTCTTC. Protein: CASSQGSLAGNNEQFF.

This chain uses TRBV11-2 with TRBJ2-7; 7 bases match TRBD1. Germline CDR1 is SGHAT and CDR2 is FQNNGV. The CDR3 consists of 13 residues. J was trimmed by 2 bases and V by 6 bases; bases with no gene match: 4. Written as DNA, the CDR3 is TGTGCCAGCAGGGGGGACAGTACCTACGAGCAGTACGTC. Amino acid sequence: CASRGDSTYEQYV.

The CDR3 coding sequence is TGCGCCAGCAGCCAAGATACCCAGCGGGGGGGCCGTGAGACCCAGTACTTC. Translating gives CASSQDTQRGGRETQYF. The chain couples TRBV4-3 to TRBJ2-5; 10 bases fit TRBD2. V shed 0 bases and J 5 bases; nucleotides not matched to a gene: 9. The CDR3 loop spans 17 amino acids. The germline V gene has CDR1 LGHNA and CDR2 YSLEER.

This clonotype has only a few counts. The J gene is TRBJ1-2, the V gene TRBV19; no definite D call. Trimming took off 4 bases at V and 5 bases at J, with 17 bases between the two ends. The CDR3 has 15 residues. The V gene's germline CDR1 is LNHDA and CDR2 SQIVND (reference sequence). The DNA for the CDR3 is TGTGCCAGTAGTAGGGAGGTGAGGTGGATGTATGGCTACACCTTC. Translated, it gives CASSREVRWMYGYTF. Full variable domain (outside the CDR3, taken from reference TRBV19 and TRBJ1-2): DGGITQSPKYLFRKEGQNVTLSCEQNLNHDAMYWYRQDPGQGLRLIYYSQIVNDFQKGDIAEGYSVSREKKESFPLTVTSAQKNPTAFYLCASSREVRWMYGYTFGSGTRLTVV.